This is a list of T cell receptor beta chains from one sample in a study of CD8+CD57+ T cells in acquired aplastic anemia. TCRdb processed the reads anew with MiXCR; each CDR3 protein has one entry. The table records approximately 200,000 distinct CDR3 sequences, over 40% of them present only once. Sequenced: sorted CD4+, CD8+, or CD8+CD57+ T cells (not recorded which) from PBMCs. The receptors originated from a human donor with aplastic anemia. CDR3s include the opening cysteine and the closing phenylalanine or tryptophan. Fields, in order: V gene, clone size, D gene, J gene, CDR3 length, CDR3 protein, CDR3 DNA. D genes are given only for firm matches. Expanded clones are given a class, and other clones once, few, many or no size at all.

v_call: TRBV20-1
clone_size: many
d_call: -
j_call: TRBJ2-2
cdr3_length: 15
cdr3_aa: CSAAQGQVNTGELFF
cdr3_nt: TGCAGTGCCGCCCAGGGGCAGGTGAACACCGGGGAGCTGTTTTTT

v_call: TRBV7-3
clone_size: -
d_call: TRBD1
j_call: TRBJ2-7
cdr3_length: 16
cdr3_aa: CASSLLGGQGSDEQYF
cdr3_nt: TGTGCCAGCAGTTTGCTCGGGGGACAGGGGAGTGACGAGCAGTACTTC

v_call: TRBV11-2
clone_size: -
d_call: -
j_call: TRBJ2-7
cdr3_length: 13
cdr3_aa: CASSPLGYYEQYF
cdr3_nt: TGTGCCAGCAGCCCCCTGGGCTACTACGAGCAGTACTTC

v_call: TRBV24-1
clone_size: -
d_call: -
j_call: TRBJ1-5
cdr3_length: 10
cdr3_aa: CATSDWAQHF
cdr3_nt: TGTGCCACCAGCGATTGGGCCCAGCATTTT

v_call: TRBV5-1
clone_size: -
d_call: -
j_call: TRBJ2-7
cdr3_length: 15
cdr3_aa: CASSPSPDPLYEQYF
cdr3_nt: TGCGCCAGCAGCCCTTCCCCCGACCCACTTTACGAGCAGTACTTC

v_call: TRBV7-3
clone_size: many
d_call: TRBD1
j_call: TRBJ2-7
cdr3_length: 13
cdr3_aa: CASSWTGTSEQYF
cdr3_nt: TGTGCCAGCAGCTGGACAGGGACGAGCGAGCAGTACTTC

v_call: TRBV10-3
clone_size: -
d_call: TRBD1
j_call: TRBJ1-2
cdr3_length: 14
cdr3_aa: CAISPGTAKDGYTF
cdr3_nt: TGTGCCATCAGCCCCGGGACAGCGAAGGATGGCTACACCTTC

v_call: TRBV20-1
clone_size: many
d_call: -
j_call: TRBJ1-2
cdr3_length: 14
cdr3_aa: CSARDIMGPYGYTF
cdr3_nt: TGCAGTGCTAGAGATATAATGGGACCGTATGGCTACACCTTC

v_call: TRBV5-1
clone_size: -
d_call: TRBD1
j_call: TRBJ2-7
cdr3_length: 16
cdr3_aa: CASSKTPGQRVYEQYF
cdr3_nt: TGCGCCAGCAGCAAAACTCCGGGACAGCGAGTCTACGAGCAGTACTTC

v_call: TRBV7-6
clone_size: many
d_call: -
j_call: TRBJ1-4
cdr3_length: 18
cdr3_aa: CASSQDSTFSAVYEKLFF
cdr3_nt: TGTGCCAGCAGCCAGGACAGTACCTTCTCTGCAGTCTACGAAAAACTGTTTTTT

v_call: TRBV10-1
clone_size: many
d_call: TRBD2
j_call: TRBJ2-1
cdr3_length: 17
cdr3_aa: CASRRGLAGGPYNEQFF
cdr3_nt: TGCGCCAGCAGGAGGGGACTAGCGGGGGGCCCCTACAATGAGCAGTTCTTC

v_call: TRBV7-2
clone_size: -
d_call: -
j_call: TRBJ1-3
cdr3_length: 14
cdr3_aa: CASSLELGRNTIYF
cdr3_nt: TGTGCCAGCAGCTTAGAACTGGGGAGGAACACCATATATTTT

v_call: TRBV10-1
clone_size: -
d_call: TRBD1
j_call: TRBJ2-3
cdr3_length: 16
cdr3_aa: CASSEGTGGGTDTQYF
cdr3_nt: TGCGCCAGCAGTGAGGGGACAGGGGGAGGCACAGATACGCAGTATTTT

v_call: TRBV13
clone_size: -
d_call: TRBD1
j_call: TRBJ2-7
cdr3_length: 17
cdr3_aa: CASSLASTGQRVYEQYF
cdr3_nt: TGTGCCAGCAGCCTAGCCAGTACGGGACAGCGAGTCTACGAGCAGTACTTC

v_call: TRBV20-1
clone_size: few
d_call: -
j_call: TRBJ2-7
cdr3_length: 14
cdr3_aa: CSAREDSLPYEQYF
cdr3_nt: TGCAGTGCTAGAGAAGACAGCCTACCCTACGAGCAGTACTTC

v_call: TRBV10-1
clone_size: many
d_call: -
j_call: TRBJ2-3
cdr3_length: 16
cdr3_aa: CASSESGGTGTDTQYF
cdr3_nt: TGCGCCAGCAGTGAGAGTGGGGGCACGGGCACAGATACGCAGTATTTT

v_call: TRBV5-8
clone_size: many
d_call: -
j_call: TRBJ1-5
cdr3_length: 13
cdr3_aa: CASSLNSNQPQHF
cdr3_nt: TGTGCCAGCAGCTTGAATAGCAATCAGCCCCAGCATTTT

v_call: TRBV3-1
clone_size: many
d_call: -
j_call: TRBJ1-2
cdr3_length: 15
cdr3_aa: CASSQANQGLDGYTF
cdr3_nt: TGTGCCAGCAGCCAGGCAAATCAGGGGCTGGATGGCTACACCTTC

v_call: TRBV2
clone_size: -
d_call: -
j_call: TRBJ1-2
cdr3_length: 12
cdr3_aa: CASLQGRYGYTF
cdr3_nt: TGTGCCAGCCTCCAGGGCAGGTATGGCTACACCTTC

v_call: TRBV29-1
clone_size: -
d_call: -
j_call: TRBJ2-7
cdr3_length: 13
cdr3_aa: CSVLTGGSYEQYF
cdr3_nt: TGCAGCGTTCTTACGGGCGGATCATACGAGCAGTACTTC

v_call: TRBV9
clone_size: -
d_call: TRBD2
j_call: TRBJ2-1
cdr3_length: 17
cdr3_aa: CASSPPTSGDYYNEQFF
cdr3_nt: TGTGCCAGCTCACCGCCGACTAGCGGGGACTACTACAATGAGCAGTTCTTC

v_call: TRBV29-1
clone_size: -
d_call: -
j_call: TRBJ2-3
cdr3_length: 16
cdr3_aa: CSAGGRRGANTDTQYF
cdr3_nt: TGCAGCGCTGGCGGCCGTCGGGGGGCAAACACAGATACGCAGTATTTT

v_call: TRBV7-8
clone_size: few
d_call: -
j_call: TRBJ1-1
cdr3_length: 15
cdr3_aa: CASSSGWGVGTEAFF
cdr3_nt: TGTGCCAGCAGCTCGGGATGGGGGGTAGGGACTGAAGCTTTCTTT

v_call: TRBV5-1
clone_size: -
d_call: -
j_call: TRBJ2-1
cdr3_length: 15
cdr3_aa: CASRIGGYSTDTQFF
cdr3_nt: TGCGCCAGCAGGATCGGCGGGTATAGCACAGATACGCAGTTCTTC

v_call: TRBV12-3/TRBV12-4
clone_size: -
d_call: -
j_call: TRBJ2-2
cdr3_length: 15
cdr3_aa: CASSFTGGHSGELFF
cdr3_nt: TGTGCCAGCAGTTTCACCGGGGGCCATAGCGGGGAGCTGTTTTTT

v_call: TRBV9
clone_size: few
d_call: -
j_call: TRBJ2-5
cdr3_length: 19
cdr3_aa: CASSYGTGGAVKLQETQYF
cdr3_nt: TGTGCCAGCAGCTACGGGACTGGCGGGGCCGTTAAACTTCAAGAGACCCAGTACTTC

v_call: TRBV5-5
clone_size: many
d_call: TRBD1
j_call: TRBJ2-1
cdr3_length: 19
cdr3_aa: CASSTPTGQAQRRTNEQFF
cdr3_nt: TGTGCCAGCAGCACACCCACCGGACAGGCTCAGAGGCGGACCAATGAGCAGTTCTTC

v_call: TRBV20-1
clone_size: -
d_call: -
j_call: TRBJ1-2
cdr3_length: 15
cdr3_aa: CSARDQARSNYGYTF
cdr3_nt: TGCAGTGCTAGAGATCAGGCGCGATCTAACTATGGCTACACCTTC

v_call: TRBV24-1
clone_size: -
d_call: TRBD1
j_call: TRBJ2-1
cdr3_length: 16
cdr3_aa: CATSEGWTGAYNEQFF
cdr3_nt: TGTGCCACCAGTGAGGGATGGACAGGGGCCTACAATGAGCAGTTCTTC

v_call: TRBV7-3
clone_size: -
d_call: -
j_call: TRBJ2-1
cdr3_length: 13
cdr3_aa: CASSLTGLGEQFF
cdr3_nt: TGTGCCAGCAGCTTAACCGGGTTGGGTGAGCAGTTCTTC

v_call: TRBV6-1
clone_size: many
d_call: TRBD2
j_call: TRBJ2-7
cdr3_length: 14
cdr3_aa: CASTMRGGDYEQYF
cdr3_nt: TGTGCCAGCACAATGCGGGGGGGAGACTACGAGCAGTACTTC

v_call: TRBV7-3
clone_size: many
d_call: -
j_call: TRBJ2-2
cdr3_length: 16
cdr3_aa: CASSQAGGVPTGELFF
cdr3_nt: TGTGCCAGCAGCCAAGCGGGTGGCGTTCCCACCGGGGAGCTGTTTTTT

v_call: TRBV7-9
clone_size: -
d_call: -
j_call: TRBJ2-7
cdr3_length: 15
cdr3_aa: CASSFDRTSSYEQYF
cdr3_nt: TGTGCCAGCAGCTTCGACAGAACAAGCTCCTACGAGCAGTACTTC

v_call: TRBV6-1
clone_size: -
d_call: -
j_call: TRBJ2-5
cdr3_length: 14
cdr3_aa: CASSGAEGPKTQYF
cdr3_nt: TGTGCCAGCAGTGGGGCGGAGGGGCCGAAGACCCAGTACTTC

v_call: TRBV7-9
clone_size: many
d_call: TRBD2
j_call: TRBJ2-5
cdr3_length: 15
cdr3_aa: CASSLGGTSGETQYF
cdr3_nt: TGTGCCAGCAGCTTAGGCGGGACTAGCGGAGAGACCCAGTACTTC

v_call: TRBV7-2
clone_size: -
d_call: TRBD1
j_call: TRBJ1-2
cdr3_length: 15
cdr3_aa: CASSPRRDRGRVYTF
cdr3_nt: TGTGCCAGCAGCCCCCGCCGGGACAGGGGGCGCGTCTACACCTTC

v_call: TRBV7-9
clone_size: -
d_call: -
j_call: TRBJ1-2
cdr3_length: 13
cdr3_aa: CASSLEGTSGYTF
cdr3_nt: TGTGCCAGCAGCTTAGAGGGGACTAGTGGCTACACCTTC

v_call: TRBV6-5
clone_size: -
d_call: -
j_call: TRBJ1-5
cdr3_length: 13
cdr3_aa: CASARCSNQPQHF
cdr3_nt: TGTGCCAGCGCGCGTTGTAGCAATCAGCCCCAGCATTTT